This TCR beta chain originates from a study of shared clonotypes between healthy human individuals. With regard to this clone: Its antigen is undetermined. Within the sample, other DNA sequences also encode this same CDR3.

The CDR3 is 14 residues long. With 3 bases clipped from V and 0 bases from J, the junction kept 1 base outside the gene matches. Per germline, CDR1 KGHSH and CDR2 LQKENI. The method was immunoSEQ multiplex PCR; TCRdb's version includes in-frame clones alone and lacks a portion of them. The sample has around 180,000 clones, 90% to 95% seen once. Whole-study results and caveats: Generation probabilities of non-shared clonotypes were lower (relative to those shared by all four donors).

The specimen was naive CD4+ T cells sorted from blood. This sample's subset: CD45RA+ positively selected. The V gene is TRBV18, the J gene TRBJ2-7, with 8 bases matching TRBD1. The sequence was obtained from a young woman in good health. CDR3 nucleotide sequence: TGTGCCAGCTCACCCGGGACAGGCTCCTACGAGCAGTACTTC. This gives the protein CASSPGTGSYEQYF.